A single sample is the source of the 23 T cell receptor beta chains below, sequenced in a study of blood T cell repertoires in COVID-19. Data came from immunoSEQ multiplex PCR; TCRdb stores just in-frame clones and leaves some out. Of 200,000 to 250,000 clones listed, around 90% were seen once; the top ten hold under 9%. Sequencing used peripheral blood. The receptor set was obtained from a woman in her 70s with active or convalescent COVID-19.

The genes are TRBV28 and TRBJ2-7; a possible D gene is TRBD1 (5 bases). V lost 4 bases and J lost 2, with 12 bases in between. Germline V gene lookup returns CDR1 MDHEN and CDR2 SYDVKM. The CDR3 loop spans 14 amino acids. CDR3 loop: CASSSAGRTYEQYF. DNA of the CDR3: TGTGCCAGCAGTTCGGCAGGGCGCACCTACGAGCAGTACTTC.

V usage is TRBV29-1 and J usage is TRBJ1-2; 7 positions match TRBD1. Germline trimming cut 7 bases from V and 4 bases from J; bases unmatched to any gene: 6. The V gene's germline CDR1 is SQVTM and CDR2 ANQGSEA. CDR3 length: 12 residues. The CDR3 spells CSGGDSLYGYTF. As DNA, the CDR3 is TGCAGCGGGGGGGACAGCCTCTATGGCTACACCTTC.

Here the CDR3 reads CASSHTPGHVDGYTF. The CDR3 region has the DNA TGTGCCAGCAGCCATACCCCGGGACACGTCGATGGCTACACCTTC. V and J are TRBV3-1 (or the pseudogene TRBV3-2) and TRBJ1-2; D perhaps matches TRBD1 (6 bases). The CDR3 runs to 15 residues. V was pared by 3 bases and J by 6 bases, with 17 bases between. Germline V gives CDR1 LGHDT, CDR2 YNNKEL (reference sequence).

This chain connects TRBV7-8 to TRBJ1-5; perhaps TRBD1 as D (6 bases). Germline lookup yields CDR1 SGHVS and CDR2 FQNEAQ. Trimming pared 2 bases from V and 7 bases from J, leaving 12 bases between. CDR3 length equals 14 residues. The CDR3 DNA reads TGTGCCAGCAGCTTATCGGTTGGGGGCCAGCCCCAGCATTTT. Protein product: CASSLSVGGQPQHF.

With regard to this clone: The identical CDR3 is also encoded by other nucleotide sequences in the sample. The chain combines TRBV7-2 with TRBJ1-1; D might be TRBD1 (6 bases). Germline CDR1 and CDR2: SGHTA and FQGNSA. The V end was cut by 2 bases, the J end by 2 bases, with 9 bases between. This CDR3 is built from 14 residues. CDR3 nucleotides: TGTGCCAGCAGCTTACGCAGGGGAAACACTGAAGCTTTCTTT. This translates into CASSLRRGNTEAFF.

This chain links TRBV18 with TRBJ2-7, with D maybe TRBD2 (5 bases). CDR1 and CDR2 (germline): KGHSH, LQKENI. The germline V and J ends were trimmed by 6 bases and 0 bases, with 12 bases remaining between them. This CDR3 contains 14 residues. For the CDR3, the DNA is TGTGCCAGCTCGTCGGGGTCAAGCTCCTACGAGCAGTACTTC. It yields the protein CASSSGSSSYEQYF.

V is TRBV6-5 and J is TRBJ1-1, with D hard to call. Germline V CDR1 and CDR2: MNHEY, SVGAGI. The CDR3 length is 11 residues. V was pared by 0 bases and J by 14 bases, with 10 bases between. CDR3 bases: TGTGCCAGCAGTTACTCGAACGGGGAGTTCTTT. Translating gives CASSYSNGEFF.

The V and J genes are TRBV7-2 and TRBJ2-1; 7 nucleotides agree with TRBD2. The CDR3 is made up of 15 amino acids. V dropped 5 bases and J dropped 7; count of bases not matched to a gene: 11. CDR1 SGHTA and CDR2 FQGNSA come from the germline V gene. This chain's CDR3 is CASSPRTRTLNEQFF. Here the CDR3 DNA reads TGTGCCAGCAGCCCGAGGACTAGGACCCTTAATGAGCAGTTCTTC.

V gene TRBV7-8 combines with J gene TRBJ1-6, with D tentatively TRBD1 (6 bases). The germline V gene encodes CDR1 SGHVS and CDR2 FQNEAQ. Between the trimmed V and J ends, which lost 3 bases and 7 bases, there was a span of 13 bases. This CDR3 region has 15 residues. The CDR3 protein is CASSFLDRTNSPLHF. The CDR3, as DNA: TGTGCCAGCAGCTTCTTAGACAGGACAAATTCACCCCTCCACTTT. The whole variable domain, filled in from reference TRBV7-8 and TRBJ1-6, reads GAGVSQSPRYKVAKRGQDVALRCDPISGHVSLFWYQQALGQGPEFLTYFQNEAQLDKSGLPSDRFFAERPEGSVSTLKIQRTQQEDSAVYLCASSFLDRTNSPLHFGNGTRLTVT.

V is TRBV3-1 (or the pseudogene TRBV3-2) and J is TRBJ1-5, with no clear D. The CDR3 totals 13 residues. V lost 3 bases and J lost 6, with 9 bases in between. The germline V gene has CDR1 LGHDT and CDR2 YNNKEL (reference sequence). The CDR3 bases are TGTGCCAGCAGCCAGGGAGAGGCTCAGCCCCAGCATTTT. It is translated as CASSQGEAQPQHF.

The chain is built from TRBV6-5 and TRBJ1-5; 8 bases line up with TRBD1. V shed 6 bases, J shed 7 bases, and the junction held 5 bases outside the gene matches. Germline assignment: CDR1 MNHEY and CDR2 SVGAGI. CDR3 size: 13 residues. CDR3 protein: CASRQGVGQPQHF. DNA of the CDR3: TGTGCCAGCAGACAGGGGGTCGGGCAGCCCCAGCATTTT.

The V gene is TRBV15, the J gene TRBJ2-5; 10 nucleotides match TRBD2. CDR3 size: 16 residues. After removal of 0 bases from V and 4 bases from J, the junction contained 5 bases not matched to a gene. Germline values: CDR1 LNHNV, CDR2 YYDKDF (reference sequence). CDR3: CATSRDLAGVAETQYF. CDR3 coding DNA: TGTGCCACCAGCAGAGATCTAGCGGGGGTGGCAGAGACCCAGTACTTC.

This chain connects TRBV9 to TRBJ2-3; no reliable D call. Trimming removed 4 bases at V and 2 bases at J, with 11 bases between. CDR3 size: 14 residues. Germline V lookup: CDR1 SGDLS, CDR2 YYNGEE. Written as DNA, the CDR3 is TGTGCCAGCAGCCCGCTAGTGTTCACAGATACGCAGTATTTT. Its translation is CASSPLVFTDTQYF.

This chain connects TRBV11-2 to TRBJ2-7; D uncertain. Germline lookup yields CDR1 SGHAT and CDR2 FQNNGV. The CDR3 runs 16 residues. V shed 3 bases and J shed 0 bases, with 15 bases lying between them. The chain's CDR3 is CASSFTGSTISYEQYF. Written as DNA, the CDR3 is TGTGCCAGCAGCTTTACCGGGTCAACAATCTCCTACGAGCAGTACTTC.

The table lists this clone with a count of one. The J gene is TRBJ2-7, the V gene TRBV25-1; TRBD1 is a possible D gene (6 bases). In germline, CDR1 is MGHDK, CDR2 SYGVNS. The CDR3 extends over 14 amino acids. V dropped 4 bases and J dropped 2 bases, with 12 bases sitting between them. CDR3 in DNA: TGTGCCAGCAGTGTGGGACAACGAACCTACGAGCAGTACTTC. Residues: CASSVGQRTYEQYF.

The chain links TRBV27 to TRBJ2-4, with a tentative D call TRBD1 (6 bases). This CDR3 is 16 amino acids long. The germline V gene encodes CDR1 MNHEY and CDR2 SMNVEV (reference sequence). The V gene lost 0 bases and the J gene lost 1 base, with 10 bases spanning the gap. The CDR3 nucleotides are TGTGCCAGCAGTTTATCCCTACAGGGCGCCAAAAACATTCAGTACTTC. It yields the protein CASSLSLQGAKNIQYF.

The CDR3 DNA is TGTGCCAGCAGCCGCCGGACAGGGGGAGTCGATAATTCACCCCTCCACTTT. It yields the protein CASSRRTGGVDNSPLHF. J is TRBJ1-6 and V is TRBV14; 10 nucleotides align to TRBD1. The germline V gene encodes CDR1 SGHDN and CDR2 FVKESK. V lost 4 bases, J lost 5 bases, and 8 bases stayed unmatched. The CDR3 spans 17 residues.

This chain connects TRBV10-3 to TRBJ1-5; TRBD1 is a possible D gene (5 bases). Germline V gene lookup returns CDR1 ENHRY and CDR2 SYGVKD. V was pared by 3 bases and J by 2 bases, with 8 bases between. This CDR3 region has 14 residues. CDR3 sequence reads: CAISEQEGNQPQHF. CDR3 DNA: TGTGCCATCAGTGAACAGGAAGGCAATCAGCCCCAGCATTTT.

This chain links TRBV5-1 with TRBJ1-4; TRBD1 matches at 7 bases. The CDR3 totals 15 residues. The J segment lost 6 bases and the V segment lost 2 bases, leaving 7 bases of the junction unmatched. Germline lookup yields CDR1 SGHRS and CDR2 YFSETQ. The CDR3 DNA reads as TGCGCCAGCAGCTTAGGGGGCAGAAGGGATGAAAAACTGTTTTTT. It translates to CASSLGGRRDEKLFF.

The chain is built from TRBV12-3 or TRBV12-4 and TRBJ1-1; D is possibly TRBD1 (5 bases). The CDR3 sequence is 13 residues long. The V end was cut by 5 bases, the J end by 10 bases, with 17 bases between. CDR3 loop: CASSENDSAGAFF. CDR3 DNA: TGTGCCAGCAGTGAAAATGACAGTGCTGGAGCTTTCTTT.

This chain uses TRBV6-2 or TRBV6-3 with TRBJ2-7, with a tentative D call TRBD1 (6 bases). This CDR3 spans 14 amino acids. The V and J ends lost 0 bases and 1 base respectively, with 7 bases between them. CDR1 MNHEY and CDR2 SVGEGT come from the germline V gene. The CDR3 region has the DNA TGTGCCAGCAGTTACTCCAGGGGATCCTACGAGCAGTACTTC. Its translation is CASSYSRGSYEQYF.

The chain combines TRBV3-1 (or the pseudogene TRBV3-2) with TRBJ1-6, with D tentatively TRBD1 (6 bases). Trimming removed 4 bases from V and 10 bases from J, with 17 bases in between. CDR3 length equals 15 residues. Per the germline V gene, CDR1 is LGHDT and CDR2 is YNNKEL (reference sequence). In nucleotides, the CDR3 is TGTGCCAGCAGCCGGAAAACAGGGCTTGGATCACCCCTCCACTTT. Its translation is CASSRKTGLGSPLHF.

V gene TRBV6-2 or TRBV6-3 combines with J gene TRBJ2-7; 8 bases are a match to TRBD2. This CDR3 region has 15 residues. V shed 3 bases, J shed 4 bases, and the junction held 8 bases outside the gene matches. Germline lookup yields CDR1 MNHEY and CDR2 SVGEGT. CDR3 amino acids: CASSYRTSLKYEQYF. The DNA of the CDR3 is TGTGCCAGCAGTTATCGGACTAGCCTTAAATACGAGCAGTACTTC.